This T cell receptor (beta chain) stems from a study of T cells in Graves' hyperthyroidism and ophthalmopathy. Amplified TCR beta CDR3 regions came from RNA transcripts. Researchers ran a first-round RT-PCR on the TCR CDR3 using the HTBI primer set. TCRdb passed the multiplex PCR reads through MiXCR, listing each CDR3 protein once. This sample has about 500,000 distinct CDR3 sequences, with 13% to 15% found just once. The diagnostic basis comprised clinical symptoms, serum thyroxine and TRAb, thyroid ultrasound and orbital computed tomography. About 10 ml of fresh peripheral blood supplied the PBMCs. The receptor was derived from a woman aged 18-30 years with Graves' hyperthyroidism. The sample was blood.

Here the CDR3 DNA reads TGTGCCAGCAGTTTATCACTAGCGGGCTCGGGCCAAGAGACCCAGTACTTC. Translated: CASSLSLAGSGQETQYF. The V gene is TRBV27, the J gene TRBJ2-5; 9 nucleotides align to TRBD2. The CDR3 is made up of 17 amino acids. Germline-derived CDR1 and CDR2 are MNHEY and SMNVEV (reference sequence). V shed 0 bases and J 1 base; nucleotides not matched to a gene: 6.